This T cell receptor beta chain was captured by sequencing in a study of cytomegalovirus exposure and HLA in healthy donors. Across the whole study: Of the donors genotyped, approximately 400 in all, 75% to 85% fell in the Caucasian-associated ancestry cluster.

V lost 1 base and J 1 base, leaving 7 bases between the germline ends. Germline lookup yields CDR1 MGHRA and CDR2 YSYEKL. The CDR3 contains 14 residues. 13 Jbeta primers and 60 Vbeta primers were used for the PCR. The method was immunoSEQ multiplex PCR; TCRdb's version includes in-frame clones alone and lacks a portion of them. Counted here are about 160,000 clones, roughly 84% occurring once; the ten biggest clones make up around 0.97%. This clone appeared a few times. Its antigen is undetermined. Study results and limitations: TCR beta chain V- and J-gene trimming was linked, in a later analysis, to a missense variant in DCLRE1C.

V is TRBV4-1 and J is TRBJ2-5, with no clear D. The clonotype was recovered from a man aged 25 to 40 in good health and CMV-seronegative. What was sequenced was PBMCs. CDR3 nucleotide sequence: TGCGCCAGCAGCCAAGTACAGCCCCAAGAGACCCAGTACTTC. The encoded protein is CASSQVQPQETQYF.